A single sample is the source of the 8 T cell receptor beta chains below, sequenced in a study of regulatory T cells in long-lasting Graves disease. Time point reported: persistent/refractory GD, antithyroid drugs over 5 years with positive TRAb. Scientists built the TCR library using RNA that was extracted from PBMCs. Arm-PCR of CDR3 regions and iRepertoire HTBI primers were the basis on which TCR beta libraries were built. MiXCR, run by TCRdb on the multiplex PCR reads, gives a single entry per CDR3 protein. The sample yields about 430,000 distinct CDR3 sequences, around 20% seen once. The source material was peripheral blood mononuclear cells (PBMCs), sampled when the disease was refractory, from a patient treated with antithyroid drugs. All receptors come from a female donor with Graves disease.

The chain uses TRBV30 and TRBJ2-7, with 10 nucleotides matching TRBD2. J lost 0 bases, V lost 1 base, and 3 bases had no gene match. This CDR3 region has 15 residues. The germline V gene has CDR1 GTSNPN and CDR2 SVGIG (reference sequence). The CDR3 DNA sequence: TGTGCCTGGAGTGACAGACTAGCGGGCTCCTACGAGCAGTACTTC. Protein: CAWSDRLAGSYEQYF.

As concerns this clonotype: A far larger clone is one nucleotide away, so this likely arose from a read error. The rearrangement uses TRBV25-1 and TRBJ2-7; 10 bases map to TRBD1. The germline V gene encodes CDR1 MGHDK and CDR2 SYGVNS. There are 13 residues in the CDR3. The V segment lost 6 bases and the J segment 4 bases; nucleotides outside the gene matches: 3. CDR3 region: CASRSDRGYEQYF. CDR3 coding DNA: TGTGCCAGCAGGTCGGACAGGGGGTACGAGCAGTACTTC.

On this clonotype itself: A single base separates this from a much larger clone, so it may be a read error. The chain combines TRBV2 with TRBJ2-7; tentatively, D is TRBD1 (6 bases). Per germline, CDR1 SNHLY and CDR2 FYNNEI. The CDR3 extends over 13 amino acids. The CDR3 sequence: CTSRDMRTYEQYF. CDR3 DNA: TGTACCAGCAGGGACATGCGAACCTACGAGCAGTACTTC.

As to this clonotype: A single base separates this from a much larger clone, so it may be a read error. The CDR3 nucleotides read TGTGCCAGCAGCCATGGGCGGGAAACGGGTAGAGACGAGCAGTACTTC. It yields the protein CASSHGRETGRDEQYF. The chain recombines TRBV7-6 with TRBJ2-7; D is perhaps TRBD2 (6 bases). Trimming pared 5 bases from V and 5 bases from J, leaving 22 bases between. This CDR3 has 16 amino acids. Germline loops: CDR1 SGHVS, CDR2 FNYEAQ.

Many counts were recorded for this clonotype. The gene calls are TRBV2 and TRBJ2-7; TRBD2 might be the D (6 bases). Germline V gene data show CDR1 as SNHLY and CDR2 as FYNNEI. V was trimmed by 6 bases and J by 0 bases, leaving 12 bases between them. CDR3 length: 14 residues. The CDR3 spells CASRRGGSSYEQYF. The CDR3, as DNA: TGTGCCAGCAGACGCGGAGGGTCCTCCTACGAGCAGTACTTC.

The chain couples TRBV19 to TRBJ2-2; TRBD2 matches 7 bases. CDR1 is LNHDA and CDR2 is SQIVND in the germline V gene (reference sequence). The V and J ends lost 0 bases and 0 bases, in that order; junction bases with no gene match: 1. CDR3 length equals 16 residues. The DNA for the CDR3 is TGTGCCAGTAGTATAGACGGGACTACGAACACCGGGGAGCTGTTTTTT. Residues: CASSIDGTTNTGELFF.

Ten or more counts support this clonotype. V gene TRBV28 combines with J gene TRBJ1-3; D uncertain. The CDR3 is 14 amino acids. The ends were cut back, 7 bases at V and 0 bases at J, with 10 bases in the middle. CDR1 MDHEN and CDR2 SYDVKM come from the germline V gene. DNA for the CDR3: TGTGCCAGCAAAAGGCAGCTCTCTGGAAACACCATATATTTT. Translation gives CASKRQLSGNTIYF.

In its sample, this clonotype was seen many times. The chain uses TRBV3-1 and TRBJ2-5; D is unresolved. The V and J ends lost 0 bases and 5 bases respectively, with 10 bases between them. Germline V gene data show CDR1 as LGHDT and CDR2 as YNNKEL (reference sequence). CDR3 length: 14 amino acids. The CDR3 sequence is CASSQDPPVETQYF. The CDR3 DNA is TGTGCCAGCAGCCAAGACCCACCCGTGGAGACCCAGTACTTC.